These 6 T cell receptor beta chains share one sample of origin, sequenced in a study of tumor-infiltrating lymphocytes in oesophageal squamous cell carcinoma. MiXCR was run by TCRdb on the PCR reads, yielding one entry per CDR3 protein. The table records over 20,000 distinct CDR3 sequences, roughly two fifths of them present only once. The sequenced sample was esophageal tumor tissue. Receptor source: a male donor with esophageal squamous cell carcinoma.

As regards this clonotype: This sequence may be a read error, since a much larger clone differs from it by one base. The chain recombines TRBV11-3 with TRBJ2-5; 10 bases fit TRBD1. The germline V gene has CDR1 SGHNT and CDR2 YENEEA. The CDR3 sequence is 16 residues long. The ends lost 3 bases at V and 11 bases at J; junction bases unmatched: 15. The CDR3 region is CASSLGTGVGYNEQYF. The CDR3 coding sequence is TGTGCCAGCAGCTTGGGGACAGGGGTAGGGTACAATGAGCAGTACTTC.

The CDR3 bases are TGTGCCAGCAGTTACGTGGGCCCGGCCTACAGGAATGAGCAGTACTTC. Translation gives CASSYVGPAYRNEQYF. This chain links TRBV6-5 with TRBJ2-5; D might be TRBD1 (5 bases). Germline V gene sequence: CDR1 MNHEY, CDR2 SVGAGI. Trimming stripped 2 bases from V and 11 bases from J, with 24 bases between. The CDR3 runs 16 residues.

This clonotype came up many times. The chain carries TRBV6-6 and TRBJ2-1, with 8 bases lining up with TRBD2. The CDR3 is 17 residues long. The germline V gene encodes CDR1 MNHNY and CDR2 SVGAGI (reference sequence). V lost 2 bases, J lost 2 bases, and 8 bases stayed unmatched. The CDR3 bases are TGTGCCAGCAGTTACCTCGATACTAGCGGTGCCTACAATGAGCAGTTCTTC. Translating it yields CASSYLDTSGAYNEQFF.

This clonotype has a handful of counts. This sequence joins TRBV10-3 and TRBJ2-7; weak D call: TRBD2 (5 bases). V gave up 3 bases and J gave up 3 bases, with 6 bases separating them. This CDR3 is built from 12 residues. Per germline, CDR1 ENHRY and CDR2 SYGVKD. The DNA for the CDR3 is TGTGCCATCAGTGACGGAGGCTACGAGCAGTACTTC. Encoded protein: CAISDGGYEQYF.

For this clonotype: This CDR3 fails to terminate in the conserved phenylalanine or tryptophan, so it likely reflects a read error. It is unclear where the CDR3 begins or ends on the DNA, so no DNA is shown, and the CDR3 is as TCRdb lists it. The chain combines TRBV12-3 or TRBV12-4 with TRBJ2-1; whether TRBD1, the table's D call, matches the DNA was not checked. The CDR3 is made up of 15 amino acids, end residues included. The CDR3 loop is CASSPRTWWGYTFGS.

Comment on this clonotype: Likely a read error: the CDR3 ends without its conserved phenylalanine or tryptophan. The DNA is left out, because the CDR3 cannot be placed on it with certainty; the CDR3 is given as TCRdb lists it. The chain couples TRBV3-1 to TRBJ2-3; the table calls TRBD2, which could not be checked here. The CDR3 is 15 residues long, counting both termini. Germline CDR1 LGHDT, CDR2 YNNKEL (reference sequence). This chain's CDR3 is CASSQAGSPEQYFGP.